This passage covers 27 T cell receptor beta chains from one sample sequenced in a study of T cells after yellow fever vaccination. In TCRdb, the 5' RACE reads were re-called with MiXCR into one record per CDR3 protein. The sample yields approximately 300,000 distinct CDR3 sequences, around 7.3% seen once. Source: PBMCs, taken roughly 46 days after the first yellow fever vaccination. These receptors all stem from a man younger than 35 who received the YFV17D yellow fever vaccine.

V is TRBV14 and J is TRBJ2-1; 9 bases agree with TRBD1. CDR3 length: 17 amino acids. Germline-derived CDR1 and CDR2 are SGHDN and FVKESK. The V segment lost 4 bases and the J segment 4 bases; nucleotides outside the gene matches: 11. The CDR3 here is CASSPRGPGQGYNEQFF. The CDR3 nucleotides are TGTGCCAGCAGCCCTAGGGGCCCGGGACAGGGATACAATGAGCAGTTCTTC.

This clonotype was observed a handful of times. V is TRBV5-1 and J is TRBJ1-2; no firm D call. This CDR3 region has 9 residues. The germline V and J ends were trimmed by 4 bases and 13 bases, with 8 bases remaining between them. In germline, CDR1 is SGHRS, CDR2 YFSETQ. CDR3 protein: CASSMISTF. CDR3 in DNA: TGCGCCAGCAGCATGATCAGCACCTTC.

This clonotype was detected a few times. V gene TRBV6-1 combines with J gene TRBJ1-5; 11 positions match TRBD1. CDR1 and CDR2 from the germline V gene are MNHNS and SASEGT. Losses at the gene ends were 11 bases for V and 3 bases for J; bases not matched to a gene: 9. CDR3 size: 15 residues. CDR3 loop: CAAKRTGGLNQPQHF. The DNA of the CDR3 is TGTGCCGCGAAGCGGACAGGGGGCCTCAATCAGCCCCAGCATTTT.

This clonotype came up a few times. The chain carries TRBV7-8 and TRBJ2-6; D is uncertain. Germline CDR1 reads SGHVS; CDR2 reads FQNEAQ. Trimming took 3 bases from V and 0 from J, leaving 9 bases between them. CDR3 length: 16 residues. CDR3 bases: TGTGCCAGCAGCTTCCGCGTTATCTCTGGGGCCAACGTCCTGACTTTC. Translating it yields CASSFRVISGANVLTF. Drawing the rest from reference TRBV7-8 and TRBJ2-6, the complete variable domain is GAGVSQSPRYKVAKRGQDVALRCDPISGHVSLFWYQQALGQGPEFLTYFQNEAQLDKSGLPSDRFFAERPEGSVSTLKIQRTQQEDSAVYLCASSFRVISGANVLTFGAGSRLTVL.

This clonotype was found a few times. This rearrangement joins TRBV12-3 or TRBV12-4 to TRBJ2-7; D unclear. CDR3 length equals 13 residues. The V end lost 8 bases, the J end lost 0 bases, and 11 bases lay between the germline ends. The CDR3 protein is CASLLSASYEQYF. The DNA of the CDR3 is TGTGCCAGCCTCTTGTCAGCCTCCTACGAGCAGTACTTC.

This clonotype was observed many times. V gene TRBV7-9 combines with J gene TRBJ2-3; either TRBD1 or TRBD2 may supply D (5 bases each). The CDR3 runs 14 residues. CDR1 is SEHNR, CDR2 FQNEAQ, per germline (reference sequence). V was trimmed by 8 bases and J by 2 bases, leaving 14 bases between them. The CDR3 nucleotides are TGTGCCAGCTGGCTAGGGACGAACACAGATACGCAGTATTTT. Translating it yields CASWLGTNTDTQYF.

This clonotype has only a few counts. This sequence joins TRBV6-5 and TRBJ1-6; tentatively, D is TRBD1 (5 bases). This CDR3 contains 15 residues. Trimming stripped 2 bases from V and 13 bases from J, with 18 bases between. CDR1 and CDR2 from the germline V gene are MNHEY and SVGAGI. The CDR3 nucleotides read TGTGCCAGCAGTTACCTACCGGGGGGGGAGTGGCCCCTCCACTTT. Its translation: CASSYLPGGEWPLHF.

This clonotype was recorded a few times. The V call is TRBV5-6, the J call TRBJ1-2; TRBD1 is a possible D gene (5 bases). Germline V lookup: CDR1 SGHDT, CDR2 YYEEEE. The CDR3 sequence is 16 residues long. Trimming took off 2 bases at V and 3 bases at J, with 17 bases between the two ends. In nucleotides, the CDR3 is TGTGCCAGCAGCTTTTTACCCGAGACAGCTTACTATGGCTACACCTTC. This codes for CASSFLPETAYYGYTF.

This clonotype turned up a few times. This chain connects TRBV7-2 to TRBJ2-7; possibly TRBD2 for D (5 bases). CDR3 size: 14 residues. Trimming removed 2 bases from V and 0 bases from J, with 8 bases in between. CDR1 and CDR2 (germline): SGHTA, FQGNSA. The CDR3 reads CASSLHGGSYEQYV. The CDR3 coding sequence is TGTGCCAGCAGCTTACATGGAGGCTCCTACGAGCAGTACGTC.

This clonotype has ten or more counts. The V call is TRBV20-1, the J call TRBJ2-5; the D gene is possibly TRBD2 (7 bases). Germline loops: CDR1 DFQATT, CDR2 SNEGSKA (reference sequence). CDR3 size: 13 residues. With 6 bases removed from V and 5 bases from J, the gap between germline ends came to 16 bases. CDR3 region: CSAGRGARETQYF. The CDR3, as DNA: TGCAGTGCCGGACGGGGGGCGCGGGAGACCCAGTACTTC.

The chain has TRBV28 and TRBJ2-1; D may be TRBD1 (5 bases). V lost 8 bases to trimming and J lost 3 bases, with 17 bases between them. This CDR3 is built from 15 residues. Germline CDR1 is MDHEN and CDR2 is SYDVKM. The CDR3 reads CASREASTDYNEQFF. The CDR3 DNA sequence: TGTGCCAGCCGAGAGGCATCGACAGACTACAATGAGCAGTTCTTC.

The chain recombines TRBV3-1 with TRBJ2-7, with D perhaps matching TRBD1 or TRBD2 (6 bases each). This CDR3 comprises 14 residues. V was pared by 1 base and J by 3 bases, with 10 bases between. Germline CDR1 and CDR2: LGHDT and YNNKEL (reference sequence). The chain's CDR3 is CASSQVGGFYEQYF. CDR3 nucleotide sequence: TGTGCCAGCAGCCAAGTGGGGGGCTTCTACGAGCAGTACTTC.

The J gene is TRBJ1-5, the V gene TRBV6-2 or TRBV6-3, with a possible D match to TRBD1 (5 bases). Germline lookup yields CDR1 MNHEY and CDR2 SVGEGT. The CDR3 covers 13 residues. V shed 6 bases and J shed 3 bases, with 9 bases lying between them. The DNA for the CDR3 is TGTGCCAGCAGAAGACAGATCAATCAGCCCCAGCATTTT. Translation gives CASRRQINQPQHF.

Ten or more counts support this clonotype. The chain combines TRBV6-1 with TRBJ1-2; perhaps TRBD1 as D (5 bases). The V end lost 3 bases, the J end lost 8 bases, and 16 bases lay between the germline ends. CDR3 length: 14 amino acids. Germline V gene lookup returns CDR1 MNHNS and CDR2 SASEGT. The CDR3 loop is CASSETVLSQGYTF. For the CDR3, the DNA is TGTGCCAGCAGTGAGACAGTCTTAAGTCAGGGCTACACCTTC.

Comment on this clonotype: Sequence at one end of the junction differs from germline and may be a read error. The chain employs TRBV20-1 and TRBJ2-6, with 8 bases that match TRBD1. The CDR3 consists of 16 residues. Germline V gene sequence: CDR1 DFQATT, CDR2 SNEGSKA (reference sequence). The CDR3 loop reads CCAVQGARTGANVLTF. The DNA for the CDR3 is TGCTGTGCTGTTCAGGGGGCGCGGACTGGGGCCAACGTCCTGACTTTC.

This clonotype was detected only a few times. The gene calls are TRBV7-2 and TRBJ2-3, with 8 bases lining up with TRBD2. Germline CDR1 SGHTA, CDR2 FQGNSA. The CDR3 runs 15 residues. The ends lost 5 bases at V and 3 bases at J; junction bases unmatched: 7. CDR3 nucleotide sequence: TGTGCCAGCAGCCCTAGCGGGCGAAGGACAGATACGCAGTATTTT. Encoded protein: CASSPSGRRTDTQYF.

This clonotype was recorded a few times. V gene TRBV4-2 combines with J gene TRBJ2-3; D call uncertain. Between the trimmed V and J ends, which lost 1 base and 0 bases, there was a span of 5 bases. CDR1 is LGHNA, CDR2 YNFKEQ, per germline. CDR3 length equals 14 residues. The CDR3 DNA reads as TGTGCCAGCAGCCAAGCGCAGAGCACAGATACGCAGTATTTT. Translated: CASSQAQSTDTQYF.

This clonotype was detected only a few times. The chain joins TRBV7-2 to TRBJ2-7; 7 positions agree with TRBD1. This CDR3 is built from 16 residues. Germline V gene sequence: CDR1 SGHTA, CDR2 FQGNSA. The V segment lost 5 bases and the J segment 4 bases; nucleotides outside the gene matches: 14. The CDR3 DNA sequence: TGTGCCAGCAGCCTAAGGCCGGGACAGATTCTTTACGAGCAGTACTTC. Amino acids: CASSLRPGQILYEQYF.

The chain links TRBV12-3 or TRBV12-4 to TRBJ1-5; D is unclear. Trimming left V 3 bases short and J 6 bases short, with 9 bases between. The CDR3 contains 13 residues. The CDR3 spells CASSFGLTQPQHF. The CDR3 coding sequence is TGTGCCAGCAGTTTTGGACTCACTCAGCCCCAGCATTTT.

This clonotype occurred a few times. The chain joins TRBV20-1 to TRBJ2-7; 8 nucleotides align to TRBD1. Germline lookup yields CDR1 DFQATT and CDR2 SNEGSKA (reference sequence). J lost 3 bases, V lost 2 bases, and 6 bases had no gene match. This CDR3 has 14 residues. In DNA form, the CDR3 reads TGCAGTGCTAGATCCCGGGACAGGATCTACGAGCAGTACTTC. Protein: CSARSRDRIYEQYF.

V usage is TRBV14 and J usage is TRBJ2-7, with 8 nucleotides matching TRBD2. The germline gives CDR1 SGHDN, CDR2 FVKESK. The CDR3 is 16 residues long. V trimming: 1 base; J trimming: 3 bases; junction bases outside the gene matches: 8. CDR3 region: CASSQAARGGDYEQYF. In DNA, the CDR3 is TGTGCCAGCAGCCAAGCTGCCCGGGGGGGGGACTACGAGCAGTACTTC.

This clonotype was found a few times. The V and J genes are TRBV7-2 and TRBJ1-1, with 7 bases aligning to TRBD1. CDR1 SGHTA and CDR2 FQGNSA come from the germline V gene. The CDR3 contains 12 residues. Unmatched junction bases numbered 5, after V lost 2 bases and J lost 11 bases. The CDR3 DNA reads TGTGCCAGCAGCTTAAAGGGGGCGCAGGCTTTCTTT. It is translated as CASSLKGAQAFF.

V usage is TRBV12-3 or TRBV12-4 and J usage is TRBJ2-3; 8 positions match TRBD2. The V segment lost 6 bases and the J segment 1 base; nucleotides outside the gene matches: 9. The CDR3 consists of 16 residues. The CDR3 nucleotides are TGTGCCAGCAGCCCAGCCTCACTAGCGGGCACAGATACGCAGTATTTT. Protein sequence: CASSPASLAGTDTQYF.

The gene calls are TRBV5-6 and TRBJ1-5; D remains unclear. Deletions cut 2 bases from V and 6 bases from J, with 12 bases between. The germline V gene encodes CDR1 SGHDT and CDR2 YYEEEE. CDR3 length: 14 amino acids. CDR3 coding DNA: TGTGCCAGCAGCTTAGGTAGTCATACTCAGCCCCAGCATTTT. It yields the protein CASSLGSHTQPQHF. Combining the CDR3 with reference TRBV5-6 and TRBJ1-5 gives the whole variable domain DAGVTQSPTHLIKTRGQQVTLRCSPKSGHDTVSWYQQALGQGPQFIFQYYEEEERQRGNFPDRFSGHQFPNYSSELNVNALLLGDSALYLCASSLGSHTQPQHFGDGTRLSIL.

The genes are TRBV4-1 and TRBJ2-1; possible D gene TRBD2, 5 bases. The germline V gene encodes CDR1 MGHRA and CDR2 YSYEKL. Trimming cost V 0 bases and J 8 bases, with 14 bases left between them. This CDR3 contains 15 residues. The CDR3 loop is CASSQDGLLDYEQFF. CDR3 nucleotides: TGCGCCAGCAGCCAAGACGGTCTCCTGGACTATGAGCAGTTCTTC.

The sample holds many counts of this clonotype. The genes are TRBV6-2 or TRBV6-3 and TRBJ2-7, with 7 bases matching TRBD1. Germline lookup yields CDR1 MNHEY and CDR2 SVGEGT. The CDR3 consists of 16 residues. V was clipped by 2 bases and J by 6 bases; unmatched bases: 13. The CDR3 loop is CASSYARDSHRVEQYV. Here the CDR3 DNA reads TGTGCCAGCAGTTACGCTCGGGACAGTCACCGGGTCGAGCAGTACGTC.

Only a few counts were recorded for this clonotype. The CDR3 sequence: CASSMAGNYGYTF. The CDR3 DNA reads TGTGCCAGCTCGATGGCGGGGAACTATGGCTACACCTTC. The chain employs TRBV12-3 or TRBV12-4 and TRBJ1-2; D unresolved. The CDR3 has 13 amino acids. Trimming removed 8 bases from V and 2 bases from J, with 12 bases in between.